One sample yielded the 31 T cell receptor beta chains listed below, sequenced in a study of control samples from healthy donors and cancer patients. Sequencing was performed with immunoSEQ multiplex PCR; in TCRdb, only in-frame clones are kept and a portion is missing. The top ten hold around 1.6% of the sample, which has 150,000 to 200,000 clones, 88% seen once. Sequenced: blood. The origin of the receptors is a man aged 18 to 29 in good health.

The V gene is TRBV19, the J gene TRBJ2-2; D call uncertain. The V and J ends lost 1 base and 6 bases respectively, with 18 bases between them. CDR1 is LNHDA, CDR2 SQIVND, per germline (reference sequence). CDR3 length: 17 residues. The CDR3 is CASSIAHGDPVAGELFF. CDR3 sequence (DNA): TGTGCCAGTAGTATAGCCCACGGAGACCCGGTGGCCGGGGAGCTGTTTTTT.

V is TRBV5-6 and J is TRBJ2-2, with D perhaps matching TRBD1 (5 bases). The germline gives CDR1 SGHDT, CDR2 YYEEEE. V was cut by 4 bases and J by 6 bases, with 10 bases left in between. This CDR3 has 13 amino acids. The CDR3 sequence is CASSLGAPGELFF. The CDR3 nucleotides read TGTGCCAGCAGCCTAGGGGCTCCCGGGGAGCTGTTTTTT.

The chain has TRBV7-3 and TRBJ2-3; possible D gene TRBD2, 7 bases. The CDR3 has 15 residues. Germline V gives CDR1 SGHTA, CDR2 FQGTGA. V was pared by 1 base and J by 5 bases, with 13 bases between. The DNA of the CDR3 is TGTGCCAGCAGCTTAAGAGGGGGGGCCGAAGATACGCAGTATTTT. This codes for CASSLRGGAEDTQYF.

As concerns this clone: This same CDR3 is encoded by further DNA sequences in the sample. The rearrangement joins TRBV27 to TRBJ1-1; the D gene is possibly TRBD1 (5 bases). V was pared by 1 base and J by 4 bases, with 10 bases between. The CDR3 is made up of 14 amino acids. Germline V gene lookup returns CDR1 MNHEY and CDR2 SMNVEV (reference sequence). CDR3 amino acids: CASSLWQGGTEAFF. Written as DNA, the CDR3 is TGTGCCAGCAGTTTATGGCAGGGAGGCACTGAAGCTTTCTTT.

This chain links TRBV9 with TRBJ2-1; 7 bases are shared with TRBD2. From germline, CDR1 is SGDLS and CDR2 YYNGEE. CDR3 length: 14 residues. J lost 5 bases, V lost 3 bases, and 5 bases had no gene match. CDR3 amino acids: CASSGSGVNNEQFF. The CDR3 DNA sequence: TGTGCCAGCAGCGGCAGCGGGGTCAACAATGAGCAGTTCTTC.

The chain couples TRBV19 to TRBJ2-7, with TRBD2 as a possible D gene (5 bases). V was cut by 3 bases and J by 5 bases, with 14 bases left in between. The CDR3 runs 14 residues. Germline loops: CDR1 LNHDA, CDR2 SQIVND (reference sequence). CDR3 residues: CASSMLGSRDEQYF. Here the CDR3 DNA reads TGTGCCAGTAGTATGCTGGGGAGTCGGGACGAGCAGTACTTC.

V is TRBV6-5 and J is TRBJ1-5, with D tentatively TRBD1 (5 bases). The CDR3 runs to 14 residues. Germline CDR1 is MNHEY and CDR2 is SVGAGI. Deletions cut 7 bases from V and 6 bases from J, with 16 bases between. CDR3: CASTGAQGGQPQHF. CDR3 sequence (DNA): TGTGCCAGCACGGGAGCTCAGGGAGGTCAGCCCCAGCATTTT.

The chain carries TRBV4-1 and TRBJ2-3, with D maybe TRBD2 (6 bases). This CDR3 region has 16 residues. Deletions cut 1 base from V and 6 bases from J, with 17 bases between. CDR1 is MGHRA and CDR2 is YSYEKL in the germline V gene. CDR3 in amino acids: CASSQVRLVKGDTQYF. The CDR3 nucleotides are TGCGCCAGCAGCCAAGTCAGACTAGTGAAGGGTGATACGCAGTATTTT.

V gene TRBV11-1 combines with J gene TRBJ2-1; tentative D call: TRBD2 (6 bases). Germline V gene sequence: CDR1 SGHAT, CDR2 FQDESV (reference sequence). This CDR3 comprises 14 residues. The V and J ends lost 4 bases and 4 bases respectively, with 11 bases between them. The CDR3 loop reads CASSSGTVYNEQFF. The DNA for the CDR3 is TGTGCCAGCAGCTCAGGGACTGTATACAATGAGCAGTTCTTC.

This chain joins TRBV5-4 and TRBJ2-1, with D uncertain. This CDR3 region has 17 residues. Germline V lookup: CDR1 SGHNT, CDR2 YYREEE (reference sequence). V was shortened by 0 bases and J by 9 bases, with 22 bases between the two germline ends. DNA for the CDR3: TGTGCCAGCAGCTTGGCCTTTGGGTCCCCGGATGTCGGTGAGCAGTTCTTC. As protein: CASSLAFGSPDVGEQFF.

The chain links TRBV19 to TRBJ2-3, with a tentative D call TRBD2 (5 bases). Looked up from germline, CDR1 is LNHDA and CDR2 is SQIVND (reference sequence). V was pared by 3 bases and J by 12 bases, with 13 bases between. This CDR3 contains 12 residues. As DNA, the CDR3 is TGTGCCAGTAGTATGACCGGGGAATCCCAGTATTTT. Encoded protein: CASSMTGESQYF.

This sequence joins TRBV5-5 and TRBJ1-6; TRBD1 matches 7 bases. Trimming cost V 3 bases and J 6 bases; bases outside gene matches: 6. The CDR3 runs to 15 residues. CDR1 SGHKS and CDR2 YYEKEE come from the germline V gene (reference sequence). CDR3 nucleotides: TGTGCCAGCAGCTGGACGGGGGACAGTAATTCACCCCTCCACTTT. Translated, it gives CASSWTGDSNSPLHF.

The chain couples TRBV29-1 to TRBJ1-1, with 7 bases that match TRBD1. J gave up 5 bases and V 5 bases, and 2 bases lay outside the gene matches. The CDR3 spans 11 residues. The V gene's germline CDR1 is SQVTM and CDR2 ANQGSEA. The CDR3: CSVRGLTEAFF. The DNA of the CDR3 is TGCAGCGTTAGGGGGCTGACTGAAGCTTTCTTT.

The chain combines TRBV28 with TRBJ1-2; 8 bases are a match to TRBD1. V was pared by 6 bases and J by 5 bases, with 5 bases of the junction left unmatched. Germline V gene sequence: CDR1 MDHEN, CDR2 SYDVKM. This CDR3 spans 13 amino acids. The CDR3: CASSRDRSYGYTF. CDR3 DNA: TGTGCCAGCAGCCGGGACAGGTCTTATGGCTACACCTTC.

The chain is built from TRBV2 and TRBJ2-1, with 7 positions matching TRBD1. CDR1 and CDR2 from the germline V gene are SNHLY and FYNNEI. The CDR3 loop spans 12 amino acids. V was pared by 4 bases and J by 9 bases, with 3 bases of the junction left unmatched. In nucleotides, the CDR3 is TGTGCCAGCAGTGCACAGGGGTCTGAGCAGTTCTTC. Protein sequence: CASSAQGSEQFF.

Comments on this clone: Other nucleotide sequences from this sample produce the same CDR3. The rearrangement links TRBV7-9 to TRBJ2-5; TRBD1 agrees at 8 bases. The CDR3 totals 14 residues. CDR1 is SEHNR, CDR2 FQNEAQ, per germline (reference sequence). Germline trimming cut 5 bases from V and 2 bases from J; bases unmatched to any gene: 4. The CDR3 DNA reads as TGTGCCAGCAGCCTCGGACAGGGACAAGAGACCCAGTACTTC. Protein sequence: CASSLGQGQETQYF.

The chain recombines TRBV7-3 with TRBJ2-5, with D possibly called TRBD1 or TRBD2 (6 bases each). In germline, CDR1 is SGHTA, CDR2 FQGTGA. The CDR3 has 14 amino acids. The V and J ends lost 5 bases and 5 bases respectively, with 15 bases between them. CDR3 bases: TGTGCCAGCAGCCCCCGTGGGGGGCGGGAGACCCAGTACTTC. It translates to CASSPRGGRETQYF.

The chain links TRBV7-2 to TRBJ2-3, with 7 bases aligning to TRBD1. J lost 2 bases, V lost 5 bases, and 7 bases had no gene match. The CDR3 consists of 15 residues. Germline V gene lookup returns CDR1 SGHTA and CDR2 FQGNSA. In DNA form, the CDR3 reads TGTGCCAGCAGCCCTAGACAGGGAAACACAGATACGCAGTATTTT. This sequence encodes CASSPRQGNTDTQYF.

V is TRBV19 and J is TRBJ2-3, with D possibly matching TRBD1 (6 bases). V gave up 7 bases and J gave up 2 bases, with 19 bases separating them. Germline loops: CDR1 LNHDA, CDR2 SQIVND (reference sequence). This CDR3 spans 16 amino acids. This chain's CDR3 is CASTPEGGQNTDTQYF. Written as DNA, the CDR3 is TGTGCCAGTACCCCCGAAGGCGGACAGAACACAGATACGCAGTATTTT. Variable domain in full (rest from reference TRBV19 and TRBJ2-3): DGGITQSPKYLFRKEGQNVTLSCEQNLNHDAMYWYRQDPGQGLRLIYYSQIVNDFQKGDIAEGYSVSREKKESFPLTVTSAQKNPTAFYLCASTPEGGQNTDTQYFGPGTRLTVL.

The V and J genes are TRBV7-3 and TRBJ2-3; D ambiguous. The CDR3 sequence is 13 residues long. Germline lookup yields CDR1 SGHTA and CDR2 FQGTGA. The germline V and J ends were trimmed by 2 bases and 7 bases, with 10 bases remaining between them. The CDR3 nucleotides are TGTGCCAGCAGCTTATCAGTGGATTATACGCAGTATTTT. Translation: CASSLSVDYTQYF.

This chain links TRBV10-3 with TRBJ1-1; D remains unclear. There are 11 residues in the CDR3. In germline, CDR1 is ENHRY, CDR2 SYGVKD. Trimming removed 6 bases at V and 2 bases at J, with 4 bases between. CDR3 amino acids: CAIRGNTEAFF. CDR3 nucleotide sequence: TGTGCCATCAGAGGAAACACTGAAGCTTTCTTT.

The chain links TRBV28 to TRBJ1-1; 9 bases map to TRBD1. This CDR3 region has 16 residues. From germline, CDR1 is MDHEN and CDR2 SYDVKM. With 5 bases clipped from V and 4 bases from J, the junction kept 11 bases outside the gene matches. CDR3 in amino acids: CASSPNTGGGSTEAFF. The DNA of the CDR3 is TGTGCCAGCAGTCCTAACACAGGGGGCGGTAGCACTGAAGCTTTCTTT.

The chain recombines TRBV28 with TRBJ2-6; no definite D call. The CDR3 is 15 residues long. V lost 2 bases, J lost 1 base, and 6 bases lay in between. Germline lookup yields CDR1 MDHEN and CDR2 SYDVKM. In DNA form, the CDR3 reads TGTGCCAGCAGTTTAATCGTATCTGGGGCCAACGTCCTGACTTTC. It encodes CASSLIVSGANVLTF.

This clone was observed a few times. This rearrangement joins TRBV18 to TRBJ1-6; TRBD1 is a possible D gene (6 bases). With 4 bases removed from V and 5 bases from J, the gap between germline ends came to 9 bases. Per the germline V gene, CDR1 is KGHSH and CDR2 is LQKENI. This CDR3 is built from 14 residues. CDR3 protein: CASSQDRHNSPLHF. CDR3 DNA: TGTGCCAGCTCACAGGACAGACATAATTCACCCCTCCACTTT.

The rearrangement links TRBV24-1 to TRBJ2-3, with D maybe TRBD1 (6 bases). Looked up from germline, CDR1 is KGHDR and CDR2 is SFDVKD. The length of the CDR3 is 15 residues. V was cut by 3 bases and J by 1 base, with 10 bases left in between. Here the CDR3 DNA reads TGTGCCACCAGTGATCCTGGGACACGCACAGATACGCAGTATTTT. This encodes CATSDPGTRTDTQYF.

The CDR3 region has the DNA TGTGCCAGCAGCCAGACAGGGCTCAATCAGCCCCAGCATTTT. Amino acids: CASSQTGLNQPQHF. V gene TRBV5-5 combines with J gene TRBJ1-5; TRBD1 matches 7 bases. Germline CDR1 is SGHKS and CDR2 is YYEKEE (reference sequence). This CDR3 has 14 amino acids. Losses at the gene ends were 4 bases for V and 3 bases for J; bases not matched to a gene: 4.

The J gene is TRBJ2-7, the V gene TRBV10-3; 7 nucleotides align to TRBD2. Trimming cost V 3 bases and J 6 bases; bases outside gene matches: 5. The length of the CDR3 is 13 residues. Germline V gene lookup returns CDR1 ENHRY and CDR2 SYGVKD. Here the CDR3 reads CAISEGEGSEQYF. In nucleotides, the CDR3 is TGTGCCATCAGTGAAGGGGAGGGGAGCGAGCAGTACTTC.

The V gene is TRBV19, the J gene TRBJ2-5; weak D call: TRBD2 (6 bases). CDR1 and CDR2 (germline): LNHDA, SQIVND (reference sequence). The V and J ends lost 7 bases and 5 bases respectively, with 20 bases between them. The CDR3 spans 15 residues. The CDR3 DNA follows: TGTGCCAGTATGGCCCTGACTTCGGCGGGGGAGACCCAGTACTTC. It translates to CASMALTSAGETQYF. Variable domain in full (rest from reference TRBV19 and TRBJ2-5): DGGITQSPKYLFRKEGQNVTLSCEQNLNHDAMYWYRQDPGQGLRLIYYSQIVNDFQKGDIAEGYSVSREKKESFPLTVTSAQKNPTAFYLCASMALTSAGETQYFGPGTRLLVL.

The gene calls are TRBV7-8 and TRBJ2-7, with D possibly being TRBD1 (5 bases). The V gene's germline CDR1 is SGHVS and CDR2 FQNEAQ. This CDR3 has 14 amino acids. V was clipped by 5 bases and J by 0 bases, with 11 bases between them. CDR3 sequence (DNA): TGTGCCAGCAGCCCACAGGTGAGCTCCTACGAGCAGTACTTC. This translates into CASSPQVSSYEQYF.

This clone was seen only a few times. This sequence joins TRBV5-4 and TRBJ2-1, with 7 bases aligning to TRBD2. This CDR3 has 16 amino acids. V shed 2 bases, J shed 3 bases, and the junction held 8 bases outside the gene matches. Germline loops: CDR1 SGHNT, CDR2 YYREEE (reference sequence). As DNA, the CDR3 is TGTGCCAGCAGCTTAGGTTTGGGGGGGGTCTACAATGAGCAGTTCTTC. This gives the protein CASSLGLGGVYNEQFF.

J is TRBJ2-6 and V is TRBV11-2; D possibly matches TRBD1 or TRBD2 (5 bases each). Germline V gives CDR1 SGHAT, CDR2 FQNNGV. This CDR3 spans 14 amino acids. Trimming removed 3 bases from V and 4 bases from J, with 7 bases in between. CDR3: CASSFGAGANVLTF. CDR3 DNA sequence: TGTGCCAGCAGCTTCGGGGCCGGGGCCAACGTCCTGACTTTC.